This is a list of T cell receptor beta chains from one sample in a study of blood T cell repertoires in COVID-19. TCRdb keeps only in-frame clones here, not all; method: immunoSEQ multiplex PCR. Altogether over 150,000 clones are present, around 87% being singletons, with the ten largest covering 0.45% to 0.6%. Sequencing was done on a sample of peripheral blood. The receptor source for this set is a man aged 55 to 70 with COVID-19, enrolled during active disease. Each CDR3 is given without its conserved first and last residue. The order of the fields is V gene, CDR3 protein.

TRBV3-1/TRBV3-2	ASSQHSGTSYNEQF
TRBV2	ASSDEIFVALNQPQH
TRBV27	ASSGKLF
TRBV5-1	ASSSTGNLGTEAF
TRBV27	ASQPGTGGSPQY
TRBV6-1	ASSADRETSGNTIY
TRBV24-1	ATSDSRGGLTEAF
TRBV6-4	ASRKEESTEAF
TRBV6-5	AIRDTGTANNEQF
TRBV5-4	ASSLARETQY
TRBV27	ASSLWDSPSYEQY
TRBV7-3	ASSAGRAANEKLF
TRBV29-1	SVESRGGPGELF
TRBV11-2	ASSLDAGLYNEQF
TRBV10-3	AISGTRSEKLF
TRBV5-5	ASSLSLAGVRNEQF
TRBV19	ASNTDRGTGELF
TRBV5-1	ASSSGQPQETQY
TRBV6-2/TRBV6-3	ASSLGYRGPASENEKLF
TRBV7-2	ASSQRGGGASGNTIY